The clone carrying this T cell receptor (beta chain) was seen only once. The antigen remains unidentified. Germline trimming cut 0 bases from V and 2 bases from J; bases unmatched to any gene: 3. The CDR3 spans 15 residues. The germline V gene has CDR1 SGDLS and CDR2 YYNGEE. This record belongs to a study of T cell responses to AZD1222 COVID-19 vaccine. Regarding the study as a whole: Recipients of AZD1222 seropositive at baseline numbered only six or seven. Epitopes outside B.1.351 and B.1.1.7 mutated regions reportedly drew nearly half of spike TCRs. Clonal diversity may have been underestimated, and the donors were mostly white British, with more females than males.

Measured with immunoSEQ multiplex PCR; TCRdb has only the in-frame clones, and not every one. The sample consists of about 140,000 clones, roughly nine tenths of them appearing once. The chain joins TRBV9 to TRBJ2-5, with 8 bases that match TRBD2. Sequences were derived from peripheral blood, sampled on day 0 of AZD1222 vaccination. This sequence originates from an adult in good health. The CDR3 region has the DNA TGTGCCAGCAGCGTAGTTCCTAGCGGGCAAGAGACCCAGTACTTC. This codes for CASSVVPSGQETQYF. The variable domain in full, completed from reference TRBV9 and TRBJ2-5, reads DSGVTQTPKHLITATGQRVTLRCSPRSGDLSVYWYQQSLDQGLQFLIQYYNGEERAKGNILERFSAQQFPDLHSELNLSSLELGDSALYFCASSVVPSGQETQYFGPGTRLLVL.